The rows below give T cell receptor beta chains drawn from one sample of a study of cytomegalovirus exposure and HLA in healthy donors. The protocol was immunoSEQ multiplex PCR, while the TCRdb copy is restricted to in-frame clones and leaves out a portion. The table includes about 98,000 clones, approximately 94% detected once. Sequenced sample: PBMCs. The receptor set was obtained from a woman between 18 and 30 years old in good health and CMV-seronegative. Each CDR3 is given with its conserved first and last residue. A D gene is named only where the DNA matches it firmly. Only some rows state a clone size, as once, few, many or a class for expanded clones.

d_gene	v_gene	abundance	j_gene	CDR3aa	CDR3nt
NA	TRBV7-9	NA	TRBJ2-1	CASSPDGDEQFF	TGTGCCAGCAGCCCCGACGGGGATGAGCAGTTCTTC
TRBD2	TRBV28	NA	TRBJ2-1	CASSSASGGIYNEQFF	TGTGCCAGCAGTTCGGCTAGCGGGGGGATCTACAATGAGCAGTTCTTC
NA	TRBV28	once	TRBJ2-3	CASNGATDTQYF	TGTGCCAGCAACGGAGCGACAGATACGCAGTATTTT
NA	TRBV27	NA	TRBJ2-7	CASSFLGGAYEQYF	TGTGCCAGCAGTTTCTTAGGAGGGGCCTACGAGCAGTACTTC
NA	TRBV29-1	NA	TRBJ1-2	CSVESLAGDYGYTF	TGCAGCGTTGAAAGTTTGGCAGGGGACTATGGCTACACCTTC
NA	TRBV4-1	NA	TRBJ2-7	CASSQQGQGDSYEQYF	TGCGCCAGCAGCCAACAAGGTCAAGGGGACTCCTACGAGCAGTACTTC
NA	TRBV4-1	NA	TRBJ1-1	CASRGNRDMNTEAFF	TGCGCCAGCAGGGGGAACAGGGACATGAACACTGAAGCTTTCTTT
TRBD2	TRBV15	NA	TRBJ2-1	CATSRRSGTSGNNEQFF	TGTGCCACCAGCAGACGGTCCGGGACTAGCGGTAACAATGAGCAGTTCTTC
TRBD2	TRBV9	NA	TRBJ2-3	CASSGFVTSDFADTQYF	TGTGCCAGCAGCGGTTTTGTTACTAGCGACTTTGCAGATACGCAGTATTTT
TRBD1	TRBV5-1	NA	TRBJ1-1	CASSSGQGDTEAFF	TGCGCCAGCAGCTCGGGACAGGGGGACACTGAAGCTTTCTTT
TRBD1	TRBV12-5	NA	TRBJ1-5	CASGLATGVYNQPQHF	TGTGCTAGTGGTTTGGCGACAGGGGTATACAATCAGCCCCAGCATTTT
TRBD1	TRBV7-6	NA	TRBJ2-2	CASSLGQGGTGELFF	TGTGCCAGCAGCTTGGGACAGGGGGGCACCGGGGAGCTGTTTTTT
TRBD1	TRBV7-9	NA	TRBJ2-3	CASSPRFGTGGLADTQYF	TGTGCCAGCAGCCCCCGTTTCGGGACAGGGGGATTGGCAGATACGCAGTATTTT
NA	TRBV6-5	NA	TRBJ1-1	CASSYYPGMDTEAFF	TGTGCCAGCAGTTACTATCCAGGGATGGACACTGAAGCTTTCTTT
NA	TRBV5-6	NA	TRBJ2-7	CASSAERVDTSYEQYF	TGTGCCAGCAGCGCGGAGAGGGTCGATACATCCTACGAGCAGTACTTC
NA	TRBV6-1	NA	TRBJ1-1	CASSASENTEAFF	TGTGCCAGCAGTGCCAGCGAGAACACTGAAGCTTTCTTT
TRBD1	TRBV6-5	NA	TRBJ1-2	CASSLQGANGYTF	TGTGCCAGCAGCCTACAGGGGGCTAATGGCTACACCTTC
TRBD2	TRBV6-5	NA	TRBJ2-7	CASSPGGEQYF	TGTGCCAGCAGCCCCGGGGGGGAGCAGTACTTC
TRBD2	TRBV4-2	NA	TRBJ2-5	CASSQGFETSGPQETQYF	TGTGCCAGCAGCCAAGGGTTCGAAACTAGCGGGCCACAAGAGACCCAGTACTTC
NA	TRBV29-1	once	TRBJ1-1	CSGLQNTEAFF	TGCAGCGGATTACAGAACACTGAAGCTTTCTTT